The clone carrying this T cell receptor (beta chain) was detected ten times or more. Its cognate antigen is unknown. This entry belongs to a study of T cell repertoires in cytomegalovirus infection. This CDR3 is 14 amino acids long. The germline gives CDR1 MDHEN, CDR2 SYDVKM. With 5 bases removed from V and 0 bases from J, the gap between germline ends came to 11 bases. In TCRdb, the reads were re-called with MiXCR into one record per CDR3 protein. The sample lists about 46,000 distinct CDR3 sequences, 20% to 25% occurring once. Study conclusions and caveats: In two of eight donors, the top clonotype was HLA-C-restricted CMV-specific.

Sequenced: PBMCs, sequenced either directly or after in vitro stimulation (not recorded which). This clonotype originated in a human donor in good health (CMV status not recorded). Some clones in this sample may be carry-over from other donors' samples. The chain combines TRBV28 with TRBJ2-7; D not resolved. The CDR3 bases are TGTGCCAGCAGTACAACCGGTCTCTCCTACGAGCAGTACTTC. Translated: CASSTTGLSYEQYF.